One and the same sample provided the 21 T cell receptor beta chains below, sequenced in a study of post-analysis software for immune sequencing data. General study points: TRBV5-6, TRBV5-1 and TRBV20-1 belonged to a set of roughly 5 TRBV segments that were more frequent in patients than controls.

The library was made from cDNA and included unique molecular identifiers. TCRdb re-called the PCR reads through MiXCR, storing one row per CDR3 protein. The data contain about 820,000 distinct CDR3 sequences, approximately 53% of them seen just once; the ten biggest clones take up around 4.5%. These receptors have no identified antigens. Sequenced material: blood. The receptors stem from a girl between 10 and 17 years old with multiple sclerosis.

In its sample, this clonotype was seen a few times. This rearrangement joins TRBV20-1 to TRBJ2-1; 8 nucleotides line up with TRBD2. Trimming cost V 2 bases and J 7 bases; bases outside gene matches: 13. Germline values: CDR1 DFQATT, CDR2 SNEGSKA (reference sequence). The CDR3 consists of 16 residues. In nucleotides, the CDR3 is TGCAGTGCTAGATCTGATAGCGGGAACGCGTGGAATGAGCAGTTCTTC. This translates into CSARSDSGNAWNEQFF.

This clonotype was detected a few times. The J gene is TRBJ2-7, the V gene TRBV10-2; TRBD1 or TRBD2 may be the D gene (6 bases each). The CDR3 extends over 15 amino acids. Deletions cut 6 bases from V and 7 bases from J, with 22 bases between. Germline CDR1 WSHSY, CDR2 SAAADI. The CDR3 here is CASRETGGNPTEQYF. CDR3 DNA sequence: TGCGCCAGCAGGGAGACAGGCGGGAACCCCACGGAGCAGTACTTC.

This clonotype was found a few times. V gene TRBV20-1 combines with J gene TRBJ2-3; TRBD1 aligns across 10 bases. The CDR3 is 16 residues long. Trimming took 7 bases from V and 0 from J; bases not matched to a gene: 10. Germline loops: CDR1 DFQATT, CDR2 SNEGSKA (reference sequence). CDR3 sequence (DNA): TGCAGTGGCCAGAGGCCGGGACAGGGGAGCACAGATACGCAGTATTTT. Translation gives CSGQRPGQGSTDTQYF.

The rearrangement joins TRBV6-6 to TRBJ2-7, with 9 bases matching TRBD1. The germline V gene has CDR1 MNHNY and CDR2 SVGAGI (reference sequence). The CDR3 runs 13 residues. V dropped 5 bases and J dropped 5; count of bases not matched to a gene: 4. The CDR3 coding sequence is TGTGCCAGCAGTGACAGGGGGGGAGACGAGCAGTACTTC. This sequence encodes CASSDRGGDEQYF.

V is TRBV7-9 and J is TRBJ2-4, with 7 positions matching TRBD1. The J segment lost 6 bases and the V segment lost 5 bases, leaving 7 bases of the junction unmatched. The germline V gene encodes CDR1 SEHNR and CDR2 FQNEAQ (reference sequence). The CDR3 has 14 residues. The DNA for the CDR3 is TGTGCCAGCAGCCCCAGACAGGGAGTAAACATTCAGTACTTC. Translation: CASSPRQGVNIQYF.

The chain employs TRBV14 and TRBJ2-1; D ambiguous. The CDR3 totals 16 residues. Looked up from germline, CDR1 is SGHDN and CDR2 is FVKESK. V dropped 0 bases and J dropped 4 bases, with 13 bases sitting between them. CDR3 sequence reads: CASSQELFGRYNEQFF. CDR3 sequence (DNA): TGTGCCAGCAGCCAAGAATTGTTCGGCAGGTACAATGAGCAGTTCTTC.

CDR3 sequence: CASSPRTSGDLNEQFF. For the CDR3, the DNA is TGTGCCAGCAGTCCCCGGACTAGCGGGGACCTCAATGAGCAGTTCTTC. The V and J genes are TRBV28 and TRBJ2-1; 12 bases fit TRBD2. CDR1 is MDHEN and CDR2 is SYDVKM in the germline V gene. The CDR3 consists of 16 residues. With 5 bases clipped from V and 6 bases from J, the junction kept 8 bases outside the gene matches.

V usage is TRBV7-3 and J usage is TRBJ2-3, with 8 nucleotides matching TRBD2. In germline, CDR1 is SGHTA, CDR2 FQGTGA. V gave up 3 bases and J gave up 3 bases; unmatched junction bases: 8. CDR3 size: 16 residues. The CDR3 sequence is CASSFPGRAATDTQYF. Here the CDR3 DNA reads TGTGCCAGCAGCTTCCCCGGGAGGGCCGCGACAGATACGCAGTATTTT.

This clonotype has only a few counts. The chain recombines TRBV7-6 with TRBJ2-7; TRBD2 matches at 7 bases. From germline, CDR1 is SGHVS and CDR2 FNYEAQ. CDR3 length: 16 residues. The ends lost 0 bases at V and 6 bases at J; junction bases unmatched: 11. This chain's CDR3 is CASSLAKRGAMGEQYF. The CDR3 DNA sequence: TGTGCCAGCAGCTTAGCGAAGCGGGGTGCGATGGGCGAGCAGTACTTC.

The V call is TRBV7-9, the J call TRBJ2-5, with TRBD1 matching 8 bases. Germline V gene data show CDR1 as SEHNR and CDR2 as FQNEAQ (reference sequence). The CDR3 runs to 15 residues. Trimming at V came to 4 bases and at J to 1 base, leaving 5 bases not matched to a gene. CDR3 nucleotides: TGTGCCAGCAGCTCGCCGGGACAGGCCCAAGAGACCCAGTACTTC. Translated: CASSSPGQAQETQYF.

Concerning this clonotype itself: The DNA is left out, because the CDR3 cannot be placed on it with certainty; the CDR3 is given as TCRdb lists it. J is TRBJ1-2 and V is TRBV29-1; the D segment call TRBD1 is taken from the table without a DNA check. The CDR3 is 12 amino acids in total, end residues counted. Germline V gives CDR1 SQVTM, CDR2 ANQGSEA. The CDR3 reads CSVPGPGYGCTF.

The J gene is TRBJ2-5, the V gene TRBV9; D is possibly TRBD1 (5 bases). TRBJ2-7 matches the DNA end more closely, so the J call is doubtful. CDR3 size: 14 residues. Germline assignment: CDR1 SGDLS and CDR2 YYNGEE. CDR3 nucleotides: TGTGCCAGCAGCGTAGCGGACACGGACTACGAGCAGTACTTC. Amino acids: CASSVADTDYEQYF.

The J gene is TRBJ2-1, the V gene TRBV25-1, with unresolved D. This CDR3 is built from 12 residues. Germline loops: CDR1 MGHDK, CDR2 SYGVNS. The germline V and J ends were trimmed by 2 bases and 10 bases, with 9 bases remaining between them. CDR3 in amino acids: CASSEVWTEQFF. The CDR3 coding sequence is TGTGCCAGCAGTGAAGTATGGACGGAGCAGTTCTTC.

The chain uses TRBV18 and TRBJ1-4; 7 bases agree with TRBD1. The CDR3 contains 14 residues. Germline trimming cut 3 bases from V and 8 bases from J; bases unmatched to any gene: 6. Looked up from germline, CDR1 is KGHSH and CDR2 is LQKENI. Written as DNA, the CDR3 is TGTGCCAGCTCACCCCGAACAGGGGACGAAAAACTGTTTTTT. Residues: CASSPRTGDEKLFF.

This clonotype was recorded a few times. The V call is TRBV4-1, the J call TRBJ2-5; perhaps D is TRBD1 or TRBD2 (6 bases each). The J call is uncertain, as TRBJ2-7 better fits the DNA end. The CDR3 contains 14 residues. Germline values: CDR1 MGHRA, CDR2 YSYEKL. In nucleotides, the CDR3 is TGCGCCAGCAGCCAAGATCGGGGGCCAGACGAGCAGTACTTC. This encodes CASSQDRGPDEQYF.

The chain uses TRBV15 and TRBJ2-7, with unresolved D. Germline CDR1 reads LNHNV; CDR2 reads YYDKDF (reference sequence). The CDR3 covers 15 residues. V lost 6 bases and J 0 bases, leaving 15 bases between the germline ends. In DNA, the CDR3 is TGTGCCACCAGTCCCGTTGACATGAGCTCCTACGAGCAGTACTTC. It encodes CATSPVDMSSYEQYF.

This clonotype was recorded a few times. The rearrangement joins TRBV29-1 to TRBJ1-2; 8 bases are shared with TRBD1. The V segment lost 5 bases and the J segment 8 bases; nucleotides outside the gene matches: 10. Germline lookup yields CDR1 SQVTM and CDR2 ANQGSEA. The CDR3 length is 13 residues. The CDR3 region is CSVSSQGARGYTF. CDR3 nucleotides: TGCAGCGTTTCTTCTCAGGGGGCGCGGGGCTACACCTTC.

This clonotype has more than one count but fewer than ten. The CDR3 is CASSLTSGTRDTQYF. In nucleotides, the CDR3 is TGTGCCAGCAGCTTAACTAGCGGGACCCGGGATACGCAGTATTTT. This chain connects TRBV7-9 to TRBJ2-3, with 10 bases identical to TRBD2. CDR3 size: 15 residues. J lost 6 bases, V lost 2 bases, and 5 bases had no gene match. Germline V gives CDR1 SEHNR, CDR2 FQNEAQ (reference sequence).

The genes are TRBV20-1 and TRBJ2-7, with 7 bases fitting TRBD1. The CDR3 is made up of 13 amino acids. Trimming at V came to 5 bases and at J to 6 bases, leaving 10 bases not matched to a gene. The V gene's germline CDR1 is DFQATT and CDR2 SNEGSKA (reference sequence). Written as DNA, the CDR3 is TGCAGTGCTTGGGCCCTGCCAGGGGGCGAGCAGTACTTC. Amino acid sequence: CSAWALPGGEQYF.

The CDR3 loop is CASSEMKKGRYEQYF. CDR3 nucleotide sequence: TGTGCCAGCAGTGAAATGAAGAAGGGCCGTTACGAGCAGTACTTC. The chain links TRBV2 to TRBJ2-4; D not resolved. The J call may not be correct, given that the DNA end is closer to TRBJ2-7. The germline CDR1 and CDR2 sequences are SNHLY and FYNNEI. CDR3 size: 15 residues.

The chain recombines TRBV15 with TRBJ2-1; no clear D. The germline V gene has CDR1 LNHNV and CDR2 YYDKDF (reference sequence). Trimming removed 0 bases from V and 12 bases from J, with 9 bases in between. The CDR3 has 12 amino acids. The CDR3 DNA reads TGTGCCACCAGCAGAGAGGTTGCTGGGCAGTTCTTC. It is translated as CATSREVAGQFF.